The rows below give T cell receptor beta chains drawn from one sample of a study of immune evolution from preneoplasia to lung adenocarcinoma. TCRdb's table, derived via immunoSEQ multiplex PCR, lists solely in-frame clones and lacks some. The sample lists about 6,300 clones, approximately 80% seen once, with under 9% in the top ten. The sequencing input was FFPE lung adenocarcinoma in situ tissue. The receptor set was obtained from a donor older than 65 with lung adenocarcinoma. CDR3s include the opening cysteine and the closing phenylalanine or tryptophan. The D gene is left open where the match is weak. Part of the rows lack a size; the others show once, few, many or a class for expanded clones.

TGTGCCAGCAGCGTCGAACAGGGGCCCTCCTACGAGCAGTACTTC	CASSVEQGPSYEQYF	TRBJ2-7	.	TRBV9	TRBD1
TGTGCCAGCAGCTTAGCTGGGATTGGTTACGAGCAGTACTTC	CASSLAGIGYEQYF	TRBJ2-7	.	TRBV7-9	.
TGTGCCAGCAGCTTAGCAGTGGGCCTCCAAGAGACCCAGTACTTC	CASSLAVGLQETQYF	TRBJ2-5	.	TRBV7-3	.
TGTGCCAGCAGCGTAGAAGAGGGCTATGGCTACACCTTC	CASSVEEGYGYTF	TRBJ1-2	.	TRBV9	.
TGTGCCAGCAGCGACGGGTTTTCCACTTCTGGAAACACCATATATTTT	CASSDGFSTSGNTIYF	TRBJ1-3	.	TRBV7-8	.
TGTGCCAGCCGTCAGGGGCTTTCCTATGGCTACACCTTC	CASRQGLSYGYTF	TRBJ1-2	.	TRBV6-1	.
TGTGCCAGCAGCTCCACAGGGTACGAGCAGTACTTC	CASSSTGYEQYF	TRBJ2-7	.	TRBV9	.
TGTGCCAGCAGTCTATTACAGGGGGCTGGCTATGGCTACACCTTC	CASSLLQGAGYGYTF	TRBJ1-2	.	TRBV2	TRBD1
TGCGCCAGCAGCGAGGGAAACTCTGGAAACACCATATATTTT	CASSEGNSGNTIYF	TRBJ1-3	.	TRBV5-1	.
TGTGCCAGTAAGGGGACAGACTACGAGCAGTACTTC	CASKGTDYEQYF	TRBJ2-7	.	TRBV19	TRBD1
TGTGCCACCCGCGAACAGCCAAATAGCAATCAGCCCCAGCATTTT	CATREQPNSNQPQHF	TRBJ1-5	once	TRBV19	.
TGTGCCAGCAGCTTAGCCCCCAATAGTAACAATGAGCAGTTCTTC	CASSLAPNSNNEQFF	TRBJ2-1	.	TRBV7-9	.
TGTGCCACCAGCAGAGAACTAGCGGGAGACAATGAGCAGTTCTTC	CATSRELAGDNEQFF	TRBJ2-1	.	TRBV15	TRBD2
TGTGCCACCAGCATCAGCCGGGGGAACACTGAAGCTTTCTTT	CATSISRGNTEAFF	TRBJ1-1	.	TRBV15	.
TGCGCCAGCAGCCGGGACGTAGGATTTAATGAAAAACTGTTTTTT	CASSRDVGFNEKLFF	TRBJ1-4	.	TRBV5-1	.
TGTGCCAGCAGCTTGTCCATAGTTGTCCAGCTGGGTGAAAAACTGTTTTTT	CASSLSIVVQLGEKLFF	TRBJ1-4	.	TRBV5-6	.
TGTGCCAGCAGCTATACAGGGGCCTCGGACGAAAAACTGTTTTTT	CASSYTGASDEKLFF	TRBJ1-4	.	TRBV5-6	TRBD1
TGCGCCAGCAGCCGTGCCGGGTTTGATGAAAAACTGTTTTTT	CASSRAGFDEKLFF	TRBJ1-4	.	TRBV4-1	.
TGTGCCAGCAGCTTTGGGGGCGGTGAGCAGTTCTTC	CASSFGGGEQFF	TRBJ2-1	.	TRBV11-2	.
TGTGCCTCCAGGGGAGGCTATGGCTACACCTTC	CASRGGYGYTF	TRBJ1-2	.	TRBV10-3	.
TGTGCCAGCAGCTTAAATCTACAGCCCCAGCATTTT	CASSLNLQPQHF	TRBJ1-5	.	TRBV7-9	.
TGTGCCAGCAGTGGGGATGGGACAAACTCACCCCTCCACTTT	CASSGDGTNSPLHF	TRBJ1-6	.	TRBV6-4	.
TGCGCCAGCAGCCCTCTAGCGGACCCGTCTTGGAATGAGCAGTTCTTC	CASSPLADPSWNEQFF	TRBJ2-1	.	TRBV4-1	TRBD2